The TCR beta chain under discussion was sequenced for a study of human T cells and chemical hapten exposure. Study in general: Yields of TCR per sample differed, chiefly owing to small differences in pooled library volume. Study-wide points: Expanded TCRs created a significantly greater count of big CDR3 similarity clusters than controls did. There was a positive correlation between PT1 expanded TCR counts and patch test score.

This clonotype was seen a handful of times. Antigen: not known. Time point noted: patch test 1, 2 weeks after DPC sensitization. Treatment denoted: therapeutic diphenylcyclopropenone sensitization with weekly scalp DPC. Blood collection happened ahead of applying each patch test. Using its own MiXCR run on the RACE reads, TCRdb lists one record per CDR3 protein. This table holds some 180,000 distinct CDR3 sequences, 20% to 25% found once. Germline V lookup: CDR1 DFQATT, CDR2 SNEGSKA (reference sequence). The CDR3 is made up of 17 amino acids. V was clipped by 5 bases and J by 2 bases; unmatched bases: 7.

The sequence derives from a woman aged 50 to 60 with alopecia areata. Some clones in this sample may be carry-over from other donors' samples. Here the sequenced sample was whole blood, taken in connection with sensitization to the hapten diphenylcyclopropenone (DPC). J is TRBJ2-1 and V is TRBV20-1; 15 positions match TRBD2. The DNA for the CDR3 is TGCAGTGCTCCGGGACTAGCGGGAGGAGGGACCTACAATGAGCAGTTCTTC. Translated, it gives CSAPGLAGGGTYNEQFF.